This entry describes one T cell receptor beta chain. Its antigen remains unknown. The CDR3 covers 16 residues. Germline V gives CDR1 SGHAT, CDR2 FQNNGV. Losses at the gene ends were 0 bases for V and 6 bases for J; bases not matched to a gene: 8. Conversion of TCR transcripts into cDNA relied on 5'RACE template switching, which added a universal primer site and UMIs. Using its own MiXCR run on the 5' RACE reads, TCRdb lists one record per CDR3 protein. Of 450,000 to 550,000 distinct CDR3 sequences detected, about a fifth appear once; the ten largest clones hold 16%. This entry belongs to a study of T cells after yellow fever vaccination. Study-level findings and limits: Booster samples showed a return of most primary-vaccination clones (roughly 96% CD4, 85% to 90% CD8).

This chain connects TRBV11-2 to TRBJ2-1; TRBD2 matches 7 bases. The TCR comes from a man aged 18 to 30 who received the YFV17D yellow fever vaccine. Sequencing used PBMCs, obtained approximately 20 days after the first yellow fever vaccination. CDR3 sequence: CASSLDLAGDRNEQFF. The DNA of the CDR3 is TGTGCCAGCAGCTTAGATCTCGCGGGGGACCGCAATGAGCAGTTCTTC. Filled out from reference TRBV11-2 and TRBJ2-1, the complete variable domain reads EAGVAQSPRYKIIEKRQSVAFWCNPISGHATLYWYQQILGQGPKLLIQFQNNGVVDDSQLPKDRFSAERLKGVDSTLKIQPAKLEDSAVYLCASSLDLAGDRNEQFFGPGTRLTVL.